This TCR beta chain was recorded in a study of blood T cell repertoires in COVID-19. About the research overall: Both acute and convalescent COVID-19 samples were obtained from the United States, Italy and Spain.

This clone occurred a few times. Study processing details: The authors estimated nucleated cell counts from reference gene primer amplification. The assay was immunoSEQ multiplex PCR, and TCRdb's table has in-frame clones only and misses some. For V, J and clone size, that table is used; D and trimming come from the DNA. The profile covers roughly 230,000 clones, with around 87% appearing a single time and roughly 2% taken by the ten largest. Enrolled during active infection, Seattle patients were then followed longitudinally. CDR3 length equals 15 residues. The V gene end was trimmed by 2 bases and the J gene end by 5 bases; junction bases not matched to a gene: 7. Per the germline V gene, CDR1 is LNHDA and CDR2 is SQIVND (reference sequence).

The specimen was peripheral blood. This sequence originates from a woman between 55 and 75 years old with COVID-19, enrolled during active disease. The V gene is TRBV19, the J gene TRBJ1-2; 8 positions agree with TRBD1. The CDR3 nucleotides read TGTGCCAGTAGTATATTTACGGGACAGGCTTATGGCTACACCTTC. Protein product: CASSIFTGQAYGYTF.